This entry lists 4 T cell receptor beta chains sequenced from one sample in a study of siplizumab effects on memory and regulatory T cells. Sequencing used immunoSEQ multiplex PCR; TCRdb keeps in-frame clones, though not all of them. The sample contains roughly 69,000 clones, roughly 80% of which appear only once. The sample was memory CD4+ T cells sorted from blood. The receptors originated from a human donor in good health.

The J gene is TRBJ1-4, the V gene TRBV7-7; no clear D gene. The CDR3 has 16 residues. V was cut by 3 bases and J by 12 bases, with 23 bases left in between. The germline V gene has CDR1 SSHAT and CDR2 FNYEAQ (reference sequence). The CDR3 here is CASSFLGLDSNGELFF. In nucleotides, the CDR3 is TGTGCCAGCAGCTTTCTCGGGTTAGATTCGAACGGGGAACTGTTTTTT.

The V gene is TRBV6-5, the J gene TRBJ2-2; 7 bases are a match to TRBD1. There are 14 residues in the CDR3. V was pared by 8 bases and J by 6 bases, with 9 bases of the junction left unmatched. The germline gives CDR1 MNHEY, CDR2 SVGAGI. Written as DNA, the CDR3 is TGTGCCAGCCGGATCCCCCAGGGGGCCGGGGAGCTGTTTTTT. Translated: CASRIPQGAGELFF.

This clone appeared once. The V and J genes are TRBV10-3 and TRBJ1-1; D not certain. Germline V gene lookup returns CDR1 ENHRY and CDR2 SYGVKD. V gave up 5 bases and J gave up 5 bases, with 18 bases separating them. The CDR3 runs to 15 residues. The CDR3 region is CAISRGVASGTEAFF. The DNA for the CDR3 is TGTGCCATCAGTCGTGGTGTTGCATCCGGAACTGAAGCTTTCTTT.

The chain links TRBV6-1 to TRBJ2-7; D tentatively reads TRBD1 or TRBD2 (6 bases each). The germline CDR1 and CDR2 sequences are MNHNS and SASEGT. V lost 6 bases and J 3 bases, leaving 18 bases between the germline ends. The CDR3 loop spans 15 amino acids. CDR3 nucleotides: TGTGCCAGCAGCGGATACCTAGGGGGGTACTACGAGCAGTACTTC. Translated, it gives CASSGYLGGYYEQYF.